The T cell receptor beta chain under discussion was sequenced for a study of blood T cell repertoires in COVID-19. Overall study context: PBMCs, B-cell-depleted T cells, or T cells provided the cDNA or gDNA that made up the material.

In the source study's methods: For nucleated cells, counts were estimated from reference gene primer amplification. TCRdb's copy holds only in-frame clones and misses some; the assay was immunoSEQ multiplex PCR. Clonal size and the V and J genes are those of that table, whereas D and trimming came from the DNA. The repertoire has hundreds of thousands of clones, about 90% of them found once; the top ten carry less than 0.9%. Trimming cost V 0 bases and J 6 bases; bases outside gene matches: 6. Germline V gives CDR1 SGHRS, CDR2 YFSETQ. CDR3 size: 16 residues. The study recruited people aged 18 to 89 years across 20 to 30 US areas. Participants were placed into cohorts based on the clinical history they reported.

The source is a man in his fifties or sixties who had been exposed to COVID-19. This sequence joins TRBV5-1 and TRBJ2-1; the match to TRBD2 covers 10 bases. The specimen sequenced was PBMCs or T cells enriched from blood (not recorded which). The CDR3 bases are TGCGCCAGCAGCTTGGGGCTAGCGGGAGCACGCAATGAGCAGTTCTTC. This gives the protein CASSLGLAGARNEQFF. Full variable domain (rest looked up from reference TRBV5-1 and TRBJ2-1): KAGVTQTPRYLIKTRGQQVTLSCSPISGHRSVSWYQQTPGQGLQFLFEYFSETQRNKGNFPGRFSGRQFSNSRSEMNVSTLELGDSALYLCASSLGLAGARNEQFFGPGTRLTVL.